These T cell receptor beta chains were read from a single sample in a study of regulatory T cells in long-lasting Graves disease. Each CDR3 protein is one row after TCRdb ran MiXCR on the multiplex PCR reads. Found here are roughly 610,000 distinct CDR3 sequences, roughly 16% of them singletons; the top ten hold approximately 12%. The same data also contributed to another study, on T cells in Graves' hyperthyroidism and ophthalmopathy.

The input for sequencing was peripheral blood mononuclear cells (PBMCs), taken at new diagnosis, from a patient treated with antithyroid drugs. The origin of the receptors is a man younger than 35 with Graves disease. CDR3s include the opening cysteine and the closing phenylalanine or tryptophan. Fields, in order: CDR3 protein, J gene, clone size, V gene. Part of the rows lack a size; the others show once, few, many or a class for expanded clones.

CAQRTEMNTEAFF,TRBJ1-1,many,TRBV30
CASSLLSGQGSTGELFF,TRBJ2-2,-,TRBV27
CASSAGVGGAREKLFF,TRBJ1-4,once,TRBV9
CASSLYPLTGALANTGELFF,TRBJ2-2,-,TRBV7-2
CASSLGGRGRMDYGYTF,TRBJ1-2,many,TRBV7-9
CASIVGGYEVEQYF,TRBJ2-7,many,TRBV6-1
CASRSGGFEFF,TRBJ1-4,few,TRBV2
CASSYADTQYF,TRBJ2-3,many,TRBV6-5
CASSLKGRARDRPQHF,TRBJ1-5,many,TRBV11-3
CASSLILRNTEAFF,TRBJ1-1,-,TRBV7-9
CSARESDTQYF,TRBJ2-3,-,TRBV20-1
CASTWTANTEAFF,TRBJ1-1,many,TRBV12-3/TRBV12-4
CASGTPGQGHYEQYF,TRBJ2-7,-,TRBV6-1
CASTKGATNTGELFF,TRBJ2-2,few,TRBV19
CSASSSGRGRPDTQYF,TRBJ2-3,many,TRBV20-1
CASSPPKAGGRWRNTGELFF,TRBJ2-2,-,TRBV27
CASTETGTEPMNTEAFF,TRBJ1-1,many,TRBV5-5
CASGFSGRTDTQYF,TRBJ2-3,many,TRBV28
CASSPYRAGWHF,TRBJ1-5,many,TRBV28
CASSQLGLRTDTQYF,TRBJ2-3,many,TRBV6-1
CARQQGDGNTGELFF,TRBJ2-2,many,TRBV2
CASSLYRDRPPEAFF,TRBJ1-1,few,TRBV7-9
CASGFLGEALTQYF,TRBJ2-5,few,TRBV12-5